Following are 11 T cell receptor beta chains from one sample sequenced in a study of blood T cell repertoires in COVID-19. Profiling relied on immunoSEQ multiplex PCR, and the TCRdb table lists in-frame clones only, not all of them. Of about 240,000 clones detected, 70% to 90% appear once; the ten largest clones hold around 7.3%. The specimen sequenced was peripheral blood. These receptors all come from a woman aged 65 to 85 with active or convalescent COVID-19.

J is TRBJ2-1 and V is TRBV5-1, with D possibly matching TRBD2 (5 bases). V was cut by 4 bases and J by 10 bases, with 12 bases left in between. The CDR3 totals 12 residues. From germline, CDR1 is SGHRS and CDR2 YFSETQ. CDR3 sequence (DNA): TGCGCCAGCAGCATCGGGGTAGAGGAGCAGTTCTTC. It specifies CASSIGVEEQFF.

This chain connects TRBV2 to TRBJ1-2; 7 positions agree with TRBD1. V was pared by 6 bases and J by 4 bases, with 14 bases of the junction left unmatched. CDR3 size: 16 residues. Germline V gene sequence: CDR1 SNHLY, CDR2 FYNNEI. CDR3 sequence: CASRGDRASLGYGYTF. CDR3 coding DNA: TGTGCCAGCAGGGGGGACAGAGCCTCCTTGGGCTATGGCTACACCTTC.

This clone showed up just once. This sequence joins TRBV20-1 and TRBJ1-2; D is undetermined. CDR1 is DFQATT, CDR2 SNEGSKA, per germline (reference sequence). Trimming shortened V by 0 bases and J by 6 bases, and 5 bases separated the two germline ends. The CDR3 extends over 11 amino acids. For the CDR3, the DNA is TGCAGTGCTAGAGATCTCGATGGCTACACCTTC. It encodes CSARDLDGYTF.

This chain uses TRBV5-4 with TRBJ2-2; a weak D match, TRBD1 (6 bases). V lost 4 bases to trimming and J lost 1 base, with 11 bases between them. The length of the CDR3 is 15 residues. Germline CDR1 and CDR2: SGHNT and YYREEE (reference sequence). Written as DNA, the CDR3 is TGTGCCAGCAGCCTGGGACATCAGAACACCGGGGAGCTGTTTTTT. Its translation: CASSLGHQNTGELFF.

This rearrangement joins TRBV11-2 to TRBJ2-7; 7 positions agree with TRBD1. CDR1 SGHAT and CDR2 FQNNGV come from the germline V gene. V was clipped by 0 bases and J by 2 bases; unmatched bases: 7. The CDR3 runs to 16 residues. The CDR3 loop is CASSLDSGGITYEQYF. The CDR3 bases are TGTGCCAGCAGCTTAGACTCAGGGGGTATTACCTACGAGCAGTACTTC. Combining the CDR3 with reference TRBV11-2 and TRBJ2-7 gives the whole variable domain EAGVAQSPRYKIIEKRQSVAFWCNPISGHATLYWYQQILGQGPKLLIQFQNNGVVDDSQLPKDRFSAERLKGVDSTLKIQPAKLEDSAVYLCASSLDSGGITYEQYFGPGTRLTVT.

The chain employs TRBV3-1 (or the pseudogene TRBV3-2) and TRBJ1-2; possibly TRBD1 for D (5 bases). Germline assignment: CDR1 LGHDT and CDR2 YNNKEL (reference sequence). CDR3 length equals 13 residues. V was cut by 4 bases and J by 0 bases, with 6 bases left in between. The DNA for the CDR3 is TGTGCCAGCAGCCCGACAGCTAACTATGGCTACACCTTC. Amino acid sequence: CASSPTANYGYTF.

The chain combines TRBV19 with TRBJ1-3; the D is unclear. CDR3 length: 17 residues. V was shortened by 5 bases and J by 0 bases, with 17 bases between the two germline ends. Germline loops: CDR1 LNHDA, CDR2 SQIVND (reference sequence). The CDR3 sequence is CASSANRRMISGNTIYF. The CDR3 DNA reads as TGTGCCAGTAGTGCAAACAGACGAATGATCTCTGGAAACACCATATATTTT. Full variable domain (outside the CDR3, taken from reference TRBV19 and TRBJ1-3): DGGITQSPKYLFRKEGQNVTLSCEQNLNHDAMYWYRQDPGQGLRLIYYSQIVNDFQKGDIAEGYSVSREKKESFPLTVTSAQKNPTAFYLCASSANRRMISGNTIYFGEGSWLTVV.

The rearrangement joins TRBV5-1 to TRBJ2-7; 12 nucleotides agree with TRBD2. After removal of 0 bases from V and 7 bases from J, the junction contained 8 bases not matched to a gene. The germline CDR1 and CDR2 sequences are SGHRS and YFSETQ. This CDR3 contains 16 residues. The CDR3 loop reads CASSLAPSGGAKEQYF. CDR3 DNA sequence: TGCGCCAGCAGCTTGGCCCCTAGCGGGGGGGCGAAAGAGCAGTACTTC.

The V call is TRBV6-2 or TRBV6-3, the J call TRBJ2-5, with TRBD1 identical over 9 bases. The CDR3 runs 15 residues. The V segment lost 4 bases and the J segment 4 bases; nucleotides outside the gene matches: 7. Germline CDR1 MNHEY, CDR2 SVGEGT. The CDR3 bases are TGTGCCAGCAGTTCCGGGACAGGGTTGGGAGAGACCCAGTACTTC. This gives the protein CASSSGTGLGETQYF.

Remarks on this clone: Other nucleotide sequences from this sample produce the same CDR3. The rearrangement uses TRBV6-6 and TRBJ2-5; D unclear. This CDR3 is 14 amino acids long. Germline V gene data show CDR1 as MNHNY and CDR2 as SVGAGI (reference sequence). V dropped 0 bases and J dropped 1 base, with 6 bases sitting between them. CDR3 in amino acids: CASSYSGGQETQYF. The CDR3 bases are TGTGCCAGCAGTTACTCTGGCGGCCAAGAGACCCAGTACTTC.

In this sample, this clone turned up once. The V and J genes are TRBV24-1 and TRBJ2-3, with TRBD2 matching over 11 bases. Germline assignment: CDR1 KGHDR and CDR2 SFDVKD. This CDR3 contains 16 residues. V lost 0 bases and J lost 5; bases outside the gene matches: 3. In DNA form, the CDR3 reads TGTGCCACCAGTGATTTGGGAGGGACTAGCGGAGATACGCAGTATTTT. This translates into CATSDLGGTSGDTQYF.